The rows below give T cell receptor beta chains drawn from one sample of a study of glioma-infiltrating T cells after dendritic cell vaccination. The method was immunoSEQ multiplex PCR; TCRdb's version includes in-frame clones alone and lacks a portion of them. Of roughly 82,000 clones detected, around nine tenths appear once; the ten largest clones hold 3.2%. The sample consisted of blood, taken before dendritic cell vaccination. These receptor sequences come from a human donor with glioblastoma. Both conserved end residues are part of each CDR3. A D gene is named only where the DNA matches it firmly. Clone size appears in some rows only: once, few, many, or a class for an expanded clone.

TRBV6-6	NA	NA	TRBJ2-1	CASRSGAGVEQFF	TGTGCCAGCAGATCAGGGGCGGGAGTAGAGCAGTTCTTC
TRBV10-1	NA	once	TRBJ2-2	CASSEQQPANTGELFF	TGCGCCAGCAGTGAACAACAGCCAGCGAACACCGGGGAGCTGTTTTTT
TRBV5-6	NA	NA	TRBJ1-1	CASSLRQSSMNTEAFF	TGTGCCAGCAGCTTGAGACAGAGTTCCATGAACACTGAAGCTTTCTTT
TRBV5-1	TRBD2	NA	TRBJ2-3	CASSATASGGSDTQYF	TGCGCCAGCAGCGCCACTGCCAGCGGGGGGTCAGATACGCAGTATTTT
TRBV5-1	TRBD1	NA	TRBJ2-7	CASSLQGVSQEQYF	TGCGCCAGCAGCTTACAGGGGGTATCTCAAGAGCAGTACTTC
TRBV6-5	NA	NA	TRBJ2-7	CATRVGGSYEQYF	TGTGCCACCAGGGTAGGCGGCTCCTACGAGCAGTACTTC
TRBV7-9	NA	NA	TRBJ1-1	CASSPPGGQNTEAFF	TGTGCCAGCAGCCCGCCTGGGGGCCAGAACACTGAAGCTTTCTTT
TRBV2	TRBD1	once	TRBJ2-7	CASRALGTAYEQYF	TGTGCCAGCAGGGCGCTCGGGACAGCCTACGAGCAGTACTTC
TRBV7-8	NA	NA	TRBJ1-1	CASSLADTVNTEAFF	TGTGCCAGCAGCTTAGCGGACACTGTGAACACTGAAGCTTTCTTT
TRBV10-1	NA	NA	TRBJ1-2	CASRDSSLWVVGYTF	TGCGCCAGCAGGGACAGTAGCCTTTGGGTAGTGGGCTACACCTTC
TRBV28	NA	NA	TRBJ1-4	CASTDRWNEKLFF	TGTGCCAGTACCGACAGGTGGAATGAAAAACTGTTTTTT
TRBV6-9	NA	NA	TRBJ1-1	CASTEREGSEAFF	TGTGCCAGCACCGAACGTGAGGGTAGTGAAGCTTTCTTT
TRBV7-2	NA	NA	TRBJ2-3	CASSSRLSTDTQYF	TGTGCCAGCAGCAGCCGCCTAAGCACAGATACGCAGTATTTT
TRBV19	TRBD1	NA	TRBJ1-1	CASSPAGQGATTEAFF	TGTGCCAGTAGTCCAGCAGGCCAGGGGGCGACCACTGAAGCTTTCTTT
TRBV6-1	TRBD2	NA	TRBJ2-3	CATILAGGPLDTQYF	TGTGCCACCATACTAGCGGGGGGGCCATTAGATACGCAGTATTTT
TRBV27	TRBD1	NA	TRBJ1-1	CASSKTDLPGTGALNTEAFF	TGTGCCAGCAGTAAAACCGATCTTCCCGGGACAGGGGCCCTGAACACTGAAGCTTTCTTT
TRBV21-1	NA	NA	TRBJ1-1	CASSKVGRVRTEAFF	TGTGCCAGCAGCAAAGTGGGCAGGGTTCGAACTGAAGCTTTCTTT
TRBV6-6	NA	NA	TRBJ2-7	CASSSGTLVSYEQYF	TGTGCCAGCAGCTCTGGGACTTTAGTTTCCTACGAGCAGTACTTC
TRBV19	TRBD1	NA	TRBJ1-1	CASSWQGASTEAFF	TGTGCCAGTAGTTGGCAGGGGGCGAGCACTGAAGCTTTCTTT
TRBV30	NA	once	TRBJ2-3	CAWSVGQRVGADTQYF	TGTGCCTGGAGTGTGGGCCAACGTGTAGGGGCAGATACGCAGTATTTT
TRBV2	TRBD2	NA	TRBJ2-3	CASRPGLAGRTDTQYF	TGTGCCAGCAGACCCGGACTAGCGGGTCGCACAGATACGCAGTATTTT
TRBV5-1	TRBD2	NA	TRBJ2-3	CASSLRTSGSGSTDTQYF	TGCGCCAGCAGCCTTAGGACTAGCGGGAGTGGTAGCACAGATACGCAGTATTTT
TRBV30	NA	NA	TRBJ2-7	CAWSGTRYEQYF	TGTGCCTGGAGTGGAACTCGCTACGAGCAGTACTTC
TRBV27	TRBD2	few	TRBJ2-7	CASSRTSSYEQYF	TGTGCCAGCAGTCGGACTAGCTCTTACGAGCAGTACTTC
TRBV5-1	TRBD2	NA	TRBJ2-1	CASSPSGSSYNEQFF	TGCGCCAGCAGCCCCAGCGGGAGCTCCTACAATGAGCAGTTCTTC
TRBV6-5	NA	NA	TRBJ2-7	CASSYSGSPYEQYF	TGTGCCAGCAGTTACTCGGGCAGTCCCTACGAGCAGTACTTC
TRBV10-3	TRBD2	NA	TRBJ2-3	CATRTSGTSTDTQYF	TGTGCCACCCGGACTAGCGGAACTAGCACAGATACGCAGTATTTT
TRBV9	TRBD2	NA	TRBJ2-2	CASSEAGGIRELFF	TGTGCCAGCAGCGAAGCGGGAGGGATCCGGGAGCTGTTTTTT
TRBV30	NA	once	TRBJ1-4	CAWSVDEKLFF	TGTGCCTGGAGTGTCGATGAAAAACTGTTTTTT
TRBV9	NA	NA	TRBJ2-1	CASSVRGYHNEQFF	TGTGCCAGCAGCGTACGAGGGTACCACAATGAGCAGTTCTTC
TRBV7-9	NA	NA	TRBJ2-1	CASSLRGGNEQFF	TGTGCCAGCAGCTTAAGGGGCGGCAATGAGCAGTTCTTC
TRBV6-1	NA	NA	TRBJ1-2	CASSEWTVYGYTF	TGTGCCAGCAGTGAATGGACAGTCTATGGCTACACCTTC